The rows below give T cell receptor beta chains drawn from one sample of a study of shared clonotypes between healthy human individuals. Repertoires were generated with immunoSEQ multiplex PCR, while TCRdb's copy carries only in-frame clones and drops some. The sample includes approximately 2.3 million clones, 80% to 95% seen only once; the top ten take 0.3% to 0.4%. Sequences were obtained from naive CD4+ T cells from PBMCs. The receptors were gathered from a man aged 18 to 29 in good health. Some clones in this sample may be carry-over from other donors' samples. Both conserved end residues are part of each CDR3. Fields, in order: CDR3 DNA, CDR3 protein, D gene, clone size, V gene, J gene. The D gene is left open where the match is weak. Clone size is given for some rows only: seen once, a few or many times, or a class if the clone is expanded.

CDR3nt: TGCGCCAGCAGCTTGGCCAAGGGACTAGCGGGACAATACAATGAGCAGTTCTTC; CDR3aa: CASSLAKGLAGQYNEQFF; d_gene: TRBD2; abundance: NA; v_gene: TRBV5-1; j_gene: TRBJ2-1
CDR3nt: TGTGCCAGTAGTAATGGACAGGGGGCCTACGAGCAGTACTTC; CDR3aa: CASSNGQGAYEQYF; d_gene: TRBD1; abundance: NA; v_gene: TRBV19; j_gene: TRBJ2-7
CDR3nt: TGTGCCCGCCCTCGATGGCGGGAGAATGATGGCACAGATACGCAGTATTTT; CDR3aa: CARPRWRENDGTDTQYF; d_gene: TRBD2; abundance: NA; v_gene: TRBV27; j_gene: TRBJ2-3
CDR3nt: TGTGCCAGCAGCCAAGATGCGTTTCGTGGCAATCAGCCCCAGCATTTT; CDR3aa: CASSQDAFRGNQPQHF; d_gene: NA; abundance: NA; v_gene: TRBV14; j_gene: TRBJ1-5
CDR3nt: TGTGCCAGCAGCTATCGCGGGACCGAGCAGTACTTC; CDR3aa: CASSYRGTEQYF; d_gene: NA; abundance: NA; v_gene: TRBV28; j_gene: TRBJ2-7
CDR3nt: TGTGCCAGCAGCTTAGCTAGCGGGAGAATGTACGAGCAGTACTTC; CDR3aa: CASSLASGRMYEQYF; d_gene: TRBD2; abundance: NA; v_gene: TRBV11-3; j_gene: TRBJ2-7
CDR3nt: TGTGCCAGCAGCGTAGTAGGGGAAGGAGAGACCCAGTACTTC; CDR3aa: CASSVVGEGETQYF; d_gene: NA; abundance: once; v_gene: TRBV9; j_gene: TRBJ2-5
CDR3nt: TGTGCCAGTAGTATAGTCCGCGGGACTGCCACCGGGGAGCTGTTTTTT; CDR3aa: CASSIVRGTATGELFF; d_gene: NA; abundance: NA; v_gene: TRBV19; j_gene: TRBJ2-2
CDR3nt: TGTGCCAGCAGCCCTGGAAACAGACGACTAATTGAGCAGTTCTTC; CDR3aa: CASSPGNRRLIEQFF; d_gene: NA; abundance: NA; v_gene: TRBV14; j_gene: TRBJ2-1
CDR3nt: TGTGCCAGCAGGTTGCAGGGATTCGGGGCGGGCACAGATACGCAGTATTTT; CDR3aa: CASRLQGFGAGTDTQYF; d_gene: NA; abundance: NA; v_gene: TRBV27; j_gene: TRBJ2-3
CDR3nt: TGTGCCAGCAGCTACAGGGGGGACACTGAAGCTTTCTTT; CDR3aa: CASSYRGDTEAFF; d_gene: NA; abundance: few; v_gene: TRBV21-1; j_gene: TRBJ1-1
CDR3nt: TGTGCCAGCACGGGGGTTCTGGCCATATATTTT; CDR3aa: CASTGVLAIYF; d_gene: NA; abundance: NA; v_gene: TRBV28; j_gene: TRBJ1-3
CDR3nt: TGTGCCAGCAGACTGGGAGGGGTTCCCTACGAGCAGTACTTC; CDR3aa: CASRLGGVPYEQYF; d_gene: TRBD2; abundance: once; v_gene: TRBV6-6; j_gene: TRBJ2-7